A selection of T cell receptor beta chains follows, all from one sample in a study of vaccination and CD4 T cells after COVID-19. These receptors lack a known antigen. One entry per CDR3 protein, called by TCRdb with MiXCR from the PCR reads. This sample has about 4,500 distinct CDR3 sequences; less than 60% occur once, and the top ten carry approximately 18%. Sequenced: CD4+ T cells from blood, cultured in vitro. The receptors were sampled from a human donor who had recovered from COVID-19. The CDR3 runs from the conserved cysteine through the conserved F or W. Each record gives: V gene, D gene, J gene, clone size, CDR3 protein, CDR3 DNA. The D gene is left open where the match is weak. Clone sizes are given selectively: once, few, many, or a class where the clone is expanded.

v_gene: TRBV11-2; d_gene: -; j_gene: TRBJ1-1; abundance: -; CDR3aa: CASSRVRGAQWSEAFF; CDR3nt: TGTGCCAGCAGCCGGGTGAGGGGCGCACAGTGGAGTGAAGCTTTCTTT
v_gene: TRBV11-2; d_gene: TRBD1; j_gene: TRBJ1-1; abundance: -; CDR3aa: CASSTNRGMGTEAFF; CDR3nt: TGTGCCAGCAGCACTAACAGGGGAATGGGGACTGAAGCTTTCTTT
v_gene: TRBV20-1; d_gene: TRBD2; j_gene: TRBJ2-3; abundance: -; CDR3aa: CSARDLGRAVDTQYF; CDR3nt: TGCAGTGCTAGGGATCTCGGGAGGGCCGTTGATACGCAGTATTTT
v_gene: TRBV11-2; d_gene: -; j_gene: TRBJ1-1; abundance: -; CDR3aa: CASSPLKALRDTEAFF; CDR3nt: TGTGCCAGCAGCCCCCTCAAGGCGTTAAGGGACACTGAAGCTTTCTTT
v_gene: TRBV6-1; d_gene: TRBD1; j_gene: TRBJ1-2; abundance: hyperexpanded; CDR3aa: CASSGQGGLGYTF; CDR3nt: TGTGCCAGCAGTGGTCAGGGGGGCCTTGGCTACACCTTC
v_gene: TRBV4-3; d_gene: -; j_gene: TRBJ1-2; abundance: few; CDR3aa: CASSQDDRRGYTF; CDR3nt: TGCGCCAGCAGCCAGGACGACAGGAGGGGCTACACCTTC
v_gene: TRBV2; d_gene: -; j_gene: TRBJ2-7; abundance: -; CDR3aa: CAGGASGDYEQYF; CDR3nt: TGTGCCGGTGGAGCTTCGGGGGACTACGAGCAGTACTTC
v_gene: TRBV6-1; d_gene: -; j_gene: TRBJ1-1; abundance: -; CDR3aa: CASSVTRNTEAFF; CDR3nt: TGTGCCAGCAGCGTAACACGGAACACTGAAGCTTTCTTT
v_gene: TRBV7-2; d_gene: -; j_gene: TRBJ2-3; abundance: -; CDR3aa: CASSFTDTQYF; CDR3nt: TGTGCCAGCAGCTTCACAGATACGCAGTATTTT
v_gene: TRBV6-2/TRBV6-3; d_gene: -; j_gene: TRBJ2-7; abundance: -; CDR3aa: CASSYGGEQYF; CDR3nt: TGTGCCAGCAGTTACGGTGGGGAGCAGTACTTC
v_gene: TRBV6-2/TRBV6-3; d_gene: -; j_gene: TRBJ1-1; abundance: few; CDR3aa: CATTGGTLGDTEAFF; CDR3nt: TGTGCCACCACCGGGGGGACACTGGGAGACACTGAAGCTTTCTTT
v_gene: TRBV10-3; d_gene: -; j_gene: TRBJ1-1; abundance: -; CDR3aa: CAISDPNTEAFF; CDR3nt: TGTGCCATCAGTGATCCGAACACTGAAGCTTTCTTT
v_gene: TRBV30; d_gene: -; j_gene: TRBJ2-7; abundance: -; CDR3aa: CAWNGSPYEQYF; CDR3nt: TGTGCCTGGAACGGCAGCCCCTACGAGCAGTACTTC
v_gene: TRBV15; d_gene: -; j_gene: TRBJ1-6; abundance: -; CDR3aa: CATSRDPTGNSPLHF; CDR3nt: TGTGCCACCAGCAGAGATCCAACGGGAAATTCACCCCTCCACTTT
v_gene: TRBV7-8; d_gene: -; j_gene: TRBJ2-5; abundance: few; CDR3aa: CASSRGWETQYF; CDR3nt: TGTGCCAGCAGCCGGGGGTGGGAGACCCAGTACTTC
v_gene: TRBV7-8; d_gene: TRBD2; j_gene: TRBJ2-4; abundance: -; CDR3aa: CASSLVSGGGKNIQYF; CDR3nt: TGTGCCAGCAGCTTAGTGTCCGGGGGGGGTAAAAACATTCAGTACTTC
v_gene: TRBV5-1; d_gene: TRBD2; j_gene: TRBJ2-2; abundance: -; CDR3aa: CASRFDRISGSRTGELFF; CDR3nt: TGCGCCAGCAGATTCGACAGGATCAGCGGGAGTCGGACCGGGGAGCTGTTTTTT
v_gene: TRBV20-1; d_gene: -; j_gene: TRBJ2-7; abundance: -; CDR3aa: CSARKQSSYEQYF; CDR3nt: TGCAGTGCAAGGAAACAGAGCTCCTACGAGCAGTACTTC
v_gene: TRBV20-1; d_gene: TRBD2; j_gene: TRBJ2-1; abundance: -; CDR3aa: CSAGLVDNEQFF; CDR3nt: TGCAGTGCTGGACTAGTGGACAATGAGCAGTTCTTC
v_gene: TRBV20-1; d_gene: TRBD2; j_gene: TRBJ2-3; abundance: -; CDR3aa: CSARDGKGGSVSTDTQYF; CDR3nt: TGCAGTGCTAGAGATGGGAAGGGCGGGAGTGTAAGCACAGATACGCAGTATTTT
v_gene: TRBV30; d_gene: TRBD1; j_gene: TRBJ2-7; abundance: -; CDR3aa: CAWSTETGVSEQYF; CDR3nt: TGTGCCTGGAGTACCGAGACAGGGGTCTCCGAGCAGTACTTC
v_gene: TRBV28; d_gene: TRBD1; j_gene: TRBJ2-5; abundance: -; CDR3aa: CASSLTGTGVEETQYF; CDR3nt: TGTGCCAGCAGTTTAACTGGGACAGGGGTTGAAGAGACCCAGTACTTC
v_gene: TRBV20-1; d_gene: TRBD2; j_gene: TRBJ2-1; abundance: -; CDR3aa: CSATRGAGVYNEQFF; CDR3nt: TGCAGTGCTACCCGGGGAGCGGGGGTCTACAATGAGCAGTTCTTC
v_gene: TRBV1; d_gene: -; j_gene: TRBJ2-1; abundance: -; CDR3aa: CTSSQVRLLTLSYNEQFF; CDR3nt: TGCACCAGCAGCCAAGTTCGCCTTCTTACGCTATCCTACAATGAGCAGTTCTTC
v_gene: TRBV6-1; d_gene: -; j_gene: TRBJ2-2; abundance: large; CDR3aa: CASSATGRTGELFF; CDR3nt: TGTGCCAGCAGTGCCACAGGGAGGACCGGGGAGCTGTTTTTT
v_gene: TRBV6-2/TRBV6-3; d_gene: -; j_gene: TRBJ2-2; abundance: -; CDR3aa: CASRSTRWNTGELFF; CDR3nt: TGTGCCAGCAGGTCAACTCGCTGGAACACCGGGGAGCTGTTTTTT
v_gene: TRBV11-3; d_gene: -; j_gene: TRBJ1-1; abundance: -; CDR3aa: CASSLGPTEWTEAFF; CDR3nt: TGTGCCAGCAGCTTAGGACCGACAGAATGGACTGAAGCTTTCTTT
v_gene: TRBV7-2; d_gene: TRBD1; j_gene: TRBJ2-4; abundance: few; CDR3aa: CASSEQGYGENIQYF; CDR3nt: TGTGCCAGCAGCGAACAGGGGTACGGGGAAAACATTCAGTACTTC
v_gene: TRBV20-1; d_gene: -; j_gene: TRBJ2-2; abundance: -; CDR3aa: CSAREGGANTGELFF; CDR3nt: TGCAGTGCTAGAGAGGGCGGCGCGAACACCGGGGAGCTGTTTTTT
v_gene: TRBV12-3/TRBV12-4; d_gene: -; j_gene: TRBJ2-3; abundance: -; CDR3aa: CASSLGGPDTQYF; CDR3nt: TGTGCCAGCAGTCTCGGAGGGCCAGATACGCAGTATTTT
v_gene: TRBV20-1; d_gene: -; j_gene: TRBJ1-1; abundance: -; CDR3aa: CSARRDSLRGEAFF; CDR3nt: TGCAGTGCTAGACGAGACAGTCTTCGAGGTGAAGCTTTCTTT
v_gene: TRBV2; d_gene: TRBD1; j_gene: TRBJ1-5; abundance: -; CDR3aa: CASSEGGQRAYQPQHF; CDR3nt: TGTGCCAGCAGTGAAGGGGGACAGAGAGCCTATCAGCCCCAGCATTTT
v_gene: TRBV7-9; d_gene: -; j_gene: TRBJ2-2; abundance: few; CDR3aa: CASSVPRVHTGELFF; CDR3nt: TGTGCCAGCAGCGTCCCCAGGGTCCACACCGGGGAGCTGTTTTTT
v_gene: TRBV7-6; d_gene: -; j_gene: TRBJ2-2; abundance: -; CDR3aa: CASSPRPGELFF; CDR3nt: TGTGCCAGCAGCCCCCGGCCCGGGGAGCTGTTTTTT
v_gene: TRBV18; d_gene: -; j_gene: TRBJ1-2; abundance: once; CDR3aa: CASSPPERAALGYTF; CDR3nt: TGTGCCAGCTCACCACCGGAGAGGGCCGCCTTGGGCTACACCTTC
v_gene: TRBV20-1; d_gene: -; j_gene: TRBJ1-3; abundance: few; CDR3aa: CSAQGLAGNTIYF; CDR3nt: TGCAGTGCTCAAGGGTTAGCTGGAAACACCATATATTTT
v_gene: TRBV27; d_gene: TRBD1; j_gene: TRBJ2-7; abundance: few; CDR3aa: CASRNYLGQVYF; CDR3nt: TGTGCCAGCAGGAATTACCTGGGACAGGTGTACTTC
v_gene: TRBV6-5; d_gene: TRBD1; j_gene: TRBJ1-2; abundance: few; CDR3aa: CASSYLTGDYGYTF; CDR3nt: TGTGCCAGCAGTTACCTGACAGGGGACTATGGCTACACCTTC
v_gene: TRBV15; d_gene: -; j_gene: TRBJ2-5; abundance: -; CDR3aa: CATLRERQETQYF; CDR3nt: TGTGCCACCTTGAGGGAGAGGCAAGAGACCCAGTACTTC
v_gene: TRBV6-1; d_gene: TRBD2; j_gene: TRBJ2-7; abundance: -; CDR3aa: CASSVDGSGRAWEQYF; CDR3nt: TGTGCCAGCAGTGTAGACGGCAGCGGGAGGGCCTGGGAGCAGTACTTC
v_gene: TRBV11-1; d_gene: -; j_gene: TRBJ2-3; abundance: once; CDR3aa: CASSWYAEGTDTQYF; CDR3nt: TGTGCCAGCAGCTGGTACGCGGAAGGAACAGATACGCAGTATTTT
v_gene: TRBV12-3/TRBV12-4; d_gene: TRBD1; j_gene: TRBJ1-6; abundance: few; CDR3aa: CASSQQGALYNSPLHF; CDR3nt: TGTGCCAGCAGTCAACAGGGGGCGCTCTATAATTCACCCCTCCACTTT
v_gene: TRBV6-1; d_gene: -; j_gene: TRBJ1-2; abundance: large; CDR3aa: CASRPGSYGYTF; CDR3nt: TGTGCCAGCAGACCAGGAAGCTATGGCTACACCTTC
v_gene: TRBV7-2; d_gene: -; j_gene: TRBJ2-4; abundance: -; CDR3aa: CASSLVAGNIQYF; CDR3nt: TGTGCCAGCAGCTTAGTGGCAGGGAACATTCAGTACTTC
v_gene: TRBV20-1; d_gene: -; j_gene: TRBJ1-1; abundance: few; CDR3aa: CSAQGAKNTEAFF; CDR3nt: TGCAGTGCCCAGGGAGCAAAGAACACTGAAGCTTTCTTT
v_gene: TRBV11-3; d_gene: -; j_gene: TRBJ1-1; abundance: few; CDR3aa: CASSTHFRGMAEAFF; CDR3nt: TGTGCCAGCAGCACACACTTTAGGGGGATGGCTGAAGCTTTCTTT
v_gene: TRBV19; d_gene: -; j_gene: TRBJ2-2; abundance: -; CDR3aa: CASSIGLGDWELFF; CDR3nt: TGTGCCAGTAGTATAGGGTTAGGGGACTGGGAGCTGTTTTTT
v_gene: TRBV20-1; d_gene: -; j_gene: TRBJ2-5; abundance: few; CDR3aa: CSAPPLARETQYF; CDR3nt: TGCAGTGCCCCCCCTTTGGCCCGGGAGACCCAGTACTTC
v_gene: TRBV20-1; d_gene: -; j_gene: TRBJ1-5; abundance: few; CDR3aa: CSAQGSGDFNQPQHF; CDR3nt: TGCAGTGCCCAGGGTTCCGGGGACTTCAATCAGCCCCAGCATTTT
v_gene: TRBV7-9; d_gene: -; j_gene: TRBJ2-5; abundance: few; CDR3aa: CASSSLAVQETQYF; CDR3nt: TGTGCCAGCAGCTCACTAGCAGTTCAAGAGACCCAGTACTTC
v_gene: TRBV20-1; d_gene: -; j_gene: TRBJ1-5; abundance: -; CDR3aa: CSAIRDSSNQPQHF; CDR3nt: TGCAGTGCAATCAGGGATAGTAGCAATCAGCCCCAGCATTTT
v_gene: TRBV7-3; d_gene: TRBD2; j_gene: TRBJ2-2; abundance: -; CDR3aa: CASSLDGRAGELFF; CDR3nt: TGTGCCAGCAGCTTAGACGGGAGGGCCGGGGAGCTGTTTTTT
v_gene: TRBV6-5; d_gene: -; j_gene: TRBJ1-2; abundance: large; CDR3aa: CASSNSAGTLYGYTF; CDR3nt: TGTGCCAGCAGTAACTCCGCCGGGACCCTCTATGGCTACACCTTC
v_gene: TRBV20-1; d_gene: -; j_gene: TRBJ2-2; abundance: -; CDR3aa: CSARVMSLINTGELFF; CDR3nt: TGCAGTGCTAGAGTGATGAGCCTAATTAACACCGGGGAGCTGTTTTTT